This T cell receptor beta chain was retrieved from a study of OX40 agonist ivuxolimab in advanced cancers. Study-level information: Patients were dosed with the agonistic anti-OX40 (CD134) antibody ivuxolimab. Dose-escalation cases comprised hepatocellular carcinoma, melanoma, renal cell or head and neck cancer. Broader study findings: Relative to CD4+, CD8+ T cells held more expanded clones on average. The study found among the lowest clonal expansion in partial responders at 0.1-3.0 mg/kg.

Looked up from germline, CDR1 is LNHNV and CDR2 is YYDKDF (reference sequence). V was cut by 0 bases and J by 4 bases, with 15 bases left in between. The CDR3 runs to 16 residues. Sequencing was performed with immunoSEQ multiplex PCR; in TCRdb, only in-frame clones are kept and a portion is missing. Altogether 65,000 to 90,000 clones are present, 70% to 90% being singletons, with the ten largest covering roughly 5.5%. In regard to this clone: Its antigen is unidentified.

The gene calls are TRBV15 and TRBJ1-2; no clear D. The sample was CD4+ or CD8+ T cells sorted from blood, taken in a trial of the OX40 agonist ivuxolimab. This TCR was recovered from an adult with an advanced solid tumor such as melanoma, head and neck, liver or kidney cancer. The CDR3 DNA reads as TGTGCCACCAGCAGAGACGCCGTGGGCAGCCTCTATGGCTACACCTTC. Translated, it gives CATSRDAVGSLYGYTF.